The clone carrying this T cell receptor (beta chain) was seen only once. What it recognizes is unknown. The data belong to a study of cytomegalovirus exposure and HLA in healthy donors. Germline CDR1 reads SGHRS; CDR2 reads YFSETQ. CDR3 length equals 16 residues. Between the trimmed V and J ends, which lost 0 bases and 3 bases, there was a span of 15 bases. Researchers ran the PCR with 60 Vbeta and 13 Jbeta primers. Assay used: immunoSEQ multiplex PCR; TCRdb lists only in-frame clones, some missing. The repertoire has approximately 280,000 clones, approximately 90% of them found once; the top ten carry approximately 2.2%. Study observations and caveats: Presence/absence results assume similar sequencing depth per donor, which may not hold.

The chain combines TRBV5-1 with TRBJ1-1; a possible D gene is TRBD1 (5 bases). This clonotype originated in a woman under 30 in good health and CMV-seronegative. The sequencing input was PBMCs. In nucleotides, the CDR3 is TGCGCCAGCAGCTTGGCCCCGGCGGGGGGTGACACTGAAGCTTTCTTT. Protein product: CASSLAPAGGDTEAFF.